The 24 T cell receptor beta chains in this list originate from one sample, sequenced in a study of blood T cell repertoires in COVID-19. Assay: immunoSEQ multiplex PCR; the TCRdb copy retains only in-frame clones and omits some. Of roughly 43,000 clones in the sample, roughly 85% were seen once. Sequencing was performed on peripheral blood. The receptors come from a human donor in a cohort sampled during active COVID-19. The donor label of this sample is uncertain.

V is TRBV6-5 and J is TRBJ2-7; D remains unclear. Germline V gives CDR1 MNHEY, CDR2 SVGAGI. The length of the CDR3 is 16 residues. The germline V and J ends were trimmed by 0 bases and 4 bases, with 16 bases remaining between them. CDR3 residues: CASSYSRQPTAYEQYF. In DNA form, the CDR3 reads TGTGCCAGCAGTTACTCTCGGCAGCCCACAGCATACGAGCAGTACTTC.

The chain has TRBV5-1 and TRBJ1-1, with a weak D call TRBD1 (5 bases). Germline assignment: CDR1 SGHRS and CDR2 YFSETQ. V was trimmed by 0 bases and J by 0 bases, leaving 21 bases between them. The CDR3 has 19 amino acids. The CDR3 protein is CASSLALQGTGQLNTEAFF. Here the CDR3 DNA reads TGCGCCAGCAGCTTGGCCCTTCAGGGAACCGGGCAACTGAACACTGAAGCTTTCTTT.

This chain connects TRBV7-2 to TRBJ2-3; the match to TRBD2 covers 7 bases. The CDR3 runs 14 residues. Looked up from germline, CDR1 is SGHTA and CDR2 is FQGNSA. V lost 5 bases, J lost 2 bases, and 4 bases stayed unmatched. The CDR3 is CASSGGGSTDTQYF. DNA for the CDR3: TGTGCCAGCAGCGGGGGGGGTTCCACAGATACGCAGTATTTT.

The chain is built from TRBV18 and TRBJ2-7; 8 bases agree with TRBD1. Germline V gene lookup returns CDR1 KGHSH and CDR2 LQKENI. J gave up 2 bases and V 4 bases, and 4 bases lay outside the gene matches. The CDR3 sequence is 14 residues long. Written as DNA, the CDR3 is TGTGCCAGCTCACACGACAGGGGAGCCTACGAGCAGTACTTC. This codes for CASSHDRGAYEQYF. The full variable domain, rest sourced from reference TRBV18 and TRBJ2-7, is NAGVMQNPRHLVRRRGQEARLRCSPMKGHSHVYWYRQLPEEGLKFMVYLQKENIIDESGMPKERFSAEFPKEGPSILRIQQVVRGDSAAYFCASSHDRGAYEQYFGPGTRLTVT.

This chain connects TRBV6-5 to TRBJ2-3; TRBD1 aligns across 7 bases. Looked up from germline, CDR1 is MNHEY and CDR2 is SVGAGI. Trimming removed 4 bases from V and 2 bases from J; junction bases left unmatched: 9. The CDR3 runs to 16 residues. The CDR3 bases are TGTGCCAGCAGTTCCCTGACAGGGTTCGACACAGATACGCAGTATTTT. It specifies CASSSLTGFDTDTQYF.

This clone was seen only once. V usage is TRBV6-5 and J usage is TRBJ1-6; a weak D match, TRBD1 (6 bases). The CDR3 contains 15 residues. Germline V gene lookup returns CDR1 MNHEY and CDR2 SVGAGI. Deletions cut 5 bases from V and 5 bases from J, with 13 bases between. The CDR3 loop reads CASSPLGHNNSPLHF. CDR3 DNA: TGTGCCAGCAGTCCTCTGGGACACAATAATTCACCCCTCCACTTT.

This sequence joins TRBV6-6 and TRBJ2-3; D unresolved. CDR3 length: 12 residues. CDR1 MNHNY and CDR2 SVGAGI come from the germline V gene (reference sequence). V lost 6 bases and J lost 2, with 6 bases in between. For the CDR3, the DNA is TGTGCCAGCAGGGCGGCCACAGATACGCAGTATTTT. Protein sequence: CASRAATDTQYF.

This chain uses TRBV3-1 (or the pseudogene TRBV3-2) with TRBJ2-2, with D unclear. CDR3 size: 13 residues. Per germline, CDR1 LGHDT and CDR2 YNNKEL (reference sequence). Deletions cut 5 bases from V and 6 bases from J, with 10 bases between. The CDR3 here is CASSRFEAGELFF. CDR3 nucleotides: TGTGCCAGCAGCAGATTCGAGGCCGGGGAGCTGTTTTTT.

The gene calls are TRBV7-9 and TRBJ2-5, with 11 bases lining up with TRBD2. The CDR3 is 15 amino acids. Germline loops: CDR1 SEHNR, CDR2 FQNEAQ (reference sequence). The junction had 8 bases not matched to a gene; V was cut back by 6 bases and J by 5 bases. This CDR3 is CASRRLAGTSETQYF. CDR3 DNA: TGTGCCAGCAGGAGACTAGCGGGGACCTCTGAGACCCAGTACTTC.

This clone was recorded once. The V gene is TRBV2, the J gene TRBJ2-7; the D is unclear. V was trimmed by 2 bases and J by 4 bases, leaving 6 bases between them. The CDR3 sequence is 12 residues long. CDR1 SNHLY and CDR2 FYNNEI come from the germline V gene. The CDR3 DNA is TGTGCCAGCAGTGAACATCAGTACGAGCAGTACTTC. It yields the protein CASSEHQYEQYF. Supplemented by reference TRBV2 and TRBJ2-7, the full variable domain reads EPEVTQTPSHQVTQMGQEVILRCVPISNHLYFYWYRQILGQKVEFLVSFYNNEISEKSEIFDDQFSVERPDGSNFTLKIRSTKLEDSAMYFCASSEHQYEQYFGPGTRLTVT.

The J gene is TRBJ2-7, the V gene TRBV24-1; the D is unclear. V lost 4 bases and J 5 bases, leaving 11 bases between the germline ends. The CDR3 runs to 13 residues. Looked up from germline, CDR1 is KGHDR and CDR2 is SFDVKD. The CDR3 is CATSDPSRDEQYF. The CDR3 DNA reads as TGTGCCACCAGTGACCCTTCCCGGGACGAGCAGTACTTC.

J is TRBJ1-2 and V is TRBV3-1 (or the pseudogene TRBV3-2), with 9 positions matching TRBD1. The germline V gene encodes CDR1 LGHDT and CDR2 YNNKEL (reference sequence). V gave up 4 bases and J gave up 8 bases; unmatched junction bases: 8. The CDR3 runs to 14 residues. CDR3 residues: CASSPGQGGVGYTF. The CDR3 coding sequence is TGTGCCAGCAGCCCGGGACAGGGAGGGGTAGGCTACACCTTC.

The chain joins TRBV5-1 to TRBJ2-1; 8 positions agree with TRBD2. The CDR3 contains 13 residues. Germline V gives CDR1 SGHRS, CDR2 YFSETQ. V was clipped by 4 bases and J by 6 bases; unmatched bases: 3. Written as DNA, the CDR3 is TGCGCCAGCAGCGCGGGAGGCATCAATGAGCAGTTCTTC. This sequence encodes CASSAGGINEQFF.

This clone appeared once. This rearrangement joins TRBV29-1 to TRBJ1-2; D is perhaps TRBD1 (6 bases). CDR1 is SQVTM, CDR2 ANQGSEA, per germline. This CDR3 comprises 16 residues. The V end lost 2 bases, the J end lost 1 base, and 17 bases lay between the germline ends. This CDR3 is CSVEPSVSGVNYGYTF. The CDR3 nucleotides are TGCAGCGTTGAACCCTCCGTCTCAGGGGTTAACTATGGCTACACCTTC.

This clone was counted a few times. The chain employs TRBV2 and TRBJ2-2; 9 bases fit TRBD1. This CDR3 comprises 16 residues. In germline, CDR1 is SNHLY, CDR2 FYNNEI. V lost 5 bases and J lost 2; bases outside the gene matches: 6. In nucleotides, the CDR3 is TGTGCCAGCAGTCCGAGGACAGGGGCAAACACCGGGGAGCTGTTTTTT. This codes for CASSPRTGANTGELFF.

This sequence joins TRBV18 and TRBJ2-7; the match to TRBD1 covers 9 bases. V trimming: 3 bases; J trimming: 4 bases; junction bases outside the gene matches: 4. The CDR3 spans 14 residues. Germline CDR1 KGHSH, CDR2 LQKENI. The CDR3 nucleotides are TGTGCCAGCTCACCCGGGACAGGGACTTACGAGCAGTACTTC. It is translated as CASSPGTGTYEQYF.

Here the CDR3 DNA reads TGTGCCAGCAGCTCTACGACTAGCGGGACGCAGTATTTT. This codes for CASSSTTSGTQYF. The chain joins TRBV7-6 to TRBJ2-3, with 10 bases matching TRBD2. The CDR3 is 13 residues long. Germline V gene data show CDR1 as SGHVS and CDR2 as FNYEAQ. Trimming cost V 4 bases and J 9 bases; bases outside gene matches: 4. The full variable domain, in which reference TRBV7-6 and TRBJ2-3 provide the parts outside the CDR3, is GAGVSQSPRYKVTKRGQDVALRCDPISGHVSLYWYRQALGQGPEFLTYFNYEAQQDKSGLPNDRFSAERPEGSISTLTIQRTEQRDSAMYRCASSSTTSGTQYFGPGTRLTVL.

The chain links TRBV5-1 to TRBJ2-5, with D possibly being TRBD1 (7 bases). This CDR3 spans 16 amino acids. From germline, CDR1 is SGHRS and CDR2 YFSETQ. With 3 bases removed from V and 5 bases from J, the gap between germline ends came to 20 bases. The CDR3 here is CASSWGFPAGQETQYF. For the CDR3, the DNA is TGCGCCAGCAGCTGGGGCTTCCCCGCGGGACAGGAGACCCAGTACTTC. The full variable domain, with the rest looked up from reference TRBV5-1 and TRBJ2-5, is KAGVTQTPRYLIKTRGQQVTLSCSPISGHRSVSWYQQTPGQGLQFLFEYFSETQRNKGNFPGRFSGRQFSNSRSEMNVSTLELGDSALYLCASSWGFPAGQETQYFGPGTRLLVL.

The gene calls are TRBV7-2 and TRBJ2-3, with a tentative D call TRBD2 (7 bases). In germline, CDR1 is SGHTA, CDR2 FQGNSA. This CDR3 region has 15 residues. Trimming took 0 bases from V and 6 from J, leaving 13 bases between them. The DNA of the CDR3 is TGTGCCAGCAGCTTAGCGGGGGGGCTTCCGGATACGCAGTATTTT. Translating gives CASSLAGGLPDTQYF.

This clone was observed a handful of times. This chain joins TRBV28 and TRBJ1-2, with TRBD1 matching over 8 bases. The germline V gene has CDR1 MDHEN and CDR2 SYDVKM. The CDR3 is 13 amino acids. After removal of 6 bases from V and 6 bases from J, the junction contained 6 bases not matched to a gene. In DNA form, the CDR3 reads TGTGCCAGCAGCTACCAGGGGGCGCATGGCTACACCTTC. The encoded protein is CASSYQGAHGYTF.

The chain joins TRBV6-5 to TRBJ1-4; tentatively, D is TRBD1 (5 bases). CDR1 is MNHEY, CDR2 SVGAGI, per germline. Trimming took 7 bases from V and 7 from J, leaving 19 bases between them. The CDR3 runs to 15 residues. The CDR3 bases are TGTGCCAGCACCAAATCGGGGGGGTTAGGTGAAAAACTGTTTTTT. Its translation is CASTKSGGLGEKLFF.

The rearrangement links TRBV19 to TRBJ2-3; 10 bases agree with TRBD2. V lost 5 bases and J lost 3; bases outside the gene matches: 11. CDR1 is LNHDA, CDR2 SQIVND, per germline (reference sequence). The CDR3 contains 17 residues. The CDR3 region has the DNA TGTGCCAGTAGTGGGGTTCTAGCGGGGGTGGGTACAGATACGCAGTATTTT. Residues: CASSGVLAGVGTDTQYF.

The rearrangement links TRBV3-1 (or the pseudogene TRBV3-2) to TRBJ2-5, with D maybe TRBD2 (5 bases). The V gene lost 8 bases and the J gene lost 7 bases, with 11 bases spanning the gap. Germline V CDR1 and CDR2: LGHDT, YNNKEL (reference sequence). CDR3 length: 11 residues. CDR3 residues: CASAGVATQYF. CDR3 nucleotides: TGTGCCAGCGCCGGGGTGGCGACCCAGTACTTC.

The chain carries TRBV11-2 and TRBJ2-7; possible D gene TRBD2, 6 bases. The germline V and J ends were trimmed by 2 bases and 4 bases, with 18 bases remaining between them. Germline V CDR1 and CDR2: SGHAT, FQNNGV. The CDR3 has 16 amino acids. This chain's CDR3 is CASSLPPRLGEYEQYF. Written as DNA, the CDR3 is TGTGCCAGCAGCTTACCCCCCCGACTAGGGGAATACGAGCAGTACTTC. The complete variable domain, with remaining parts taken from reference TRBV11-2 and TRBJ2-7, reads EAGVAQSPRYKIIEKRQSVAFWCNPISGHATLYWYQQILGQGPKLLIQFQNNGVVDDSQLPKDRFSAERLKGVDSTLKIQPAKLEDSAVYLCASSLPPRLGEYEQYFGPGTRLTVT.